What follows describes a single T cell receptor beta chain. The data originate from a study of T cells after somatic rescue of genetic block. CDR3 length equals 17 residues. The V gene lost 0 bases and the J gene lost 2 bases, with 15 bases spanning the gap. Germline V lookup: CDR1 LGHNA, CDR2 YSLEER. Libraries were prepared by immunoSEQ multiplex PCR; TCRdb keeps only in-frame clonotypes and omits some of them. The repertoire holds 95,000 to 120,000 clones, with around nine tenths as singletons. This receptor was identified in a woman between 18 and 29 years old. V gene TRBV4-3 combines with J gene TRBJ2-3; TRBD1 is a possible D gene (5 bases). Sequencing input: peripheral blood mononuclear cells (PBMCs). DNA for the CDR3: TGCGCCAGCAGCCAAGATGAAGGGGCCTATGACACAGATACGCAGTATTTT. Residues: CASSQDEGAYDTDTQYF.